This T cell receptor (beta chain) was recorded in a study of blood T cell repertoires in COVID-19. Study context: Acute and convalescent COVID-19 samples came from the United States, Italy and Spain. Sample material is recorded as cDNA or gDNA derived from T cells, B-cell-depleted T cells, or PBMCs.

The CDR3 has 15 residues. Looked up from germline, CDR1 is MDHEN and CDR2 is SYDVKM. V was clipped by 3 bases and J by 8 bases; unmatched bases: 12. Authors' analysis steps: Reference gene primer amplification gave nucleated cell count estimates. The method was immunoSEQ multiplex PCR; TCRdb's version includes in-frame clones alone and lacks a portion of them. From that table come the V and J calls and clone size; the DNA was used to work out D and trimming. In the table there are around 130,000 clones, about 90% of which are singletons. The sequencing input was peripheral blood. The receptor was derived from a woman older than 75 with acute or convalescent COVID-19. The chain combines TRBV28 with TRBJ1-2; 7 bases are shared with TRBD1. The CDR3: CASSFRGQPSGGYTF. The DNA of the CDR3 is TGTGCCAGCAGTTTTCGGGGACAGCCCTCAGGGGGCTACACCTTC.